This entry features one T cell receptor beta chain sequence. The sample is drawn from a study of T cell changes during pregnancy in multiple sclerosis. Germline CDR1 SGHAT, CDR2 FQNNGV. V dropped 4 bases and J dropped 3; count of bases not matched to a gene: 3. CDR3 length: 14 amino acids. Data came from immunoSEQ multiplex PCR; TCRdb stores just in-frame clones and leaves some out. Among more than 95,000 clones listed, approximately 93% were seen once. The rearrangement links TRBV11-2 to TRBJ1-2, with TRBD1 matching over 9 bases. The sample consisted of peripheral blood, taken after pregnancy. The source of this sequence is a female donor with multiple sclerosis, enrolled in a pregnancy study. As DNA, the CDR3 is TGTGCCAGCAGCTCCAGACAGGGGGACTATGGCTACACCTTC. It yields the protein CASSSRQGDYGYTF.